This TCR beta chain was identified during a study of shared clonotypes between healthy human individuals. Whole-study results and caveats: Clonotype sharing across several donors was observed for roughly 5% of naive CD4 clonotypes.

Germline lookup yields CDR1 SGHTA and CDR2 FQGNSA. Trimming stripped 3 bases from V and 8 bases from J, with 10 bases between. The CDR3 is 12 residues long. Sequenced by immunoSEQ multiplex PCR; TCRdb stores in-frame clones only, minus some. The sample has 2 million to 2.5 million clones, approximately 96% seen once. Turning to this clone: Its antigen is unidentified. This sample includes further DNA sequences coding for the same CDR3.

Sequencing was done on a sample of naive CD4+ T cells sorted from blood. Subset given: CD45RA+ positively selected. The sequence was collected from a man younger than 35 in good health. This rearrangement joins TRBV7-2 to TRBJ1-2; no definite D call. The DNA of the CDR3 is TGTGCCAGCAGCTTCGAGGGTCTAGGCTACACCTTC. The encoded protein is CASSFEGLGYTF.